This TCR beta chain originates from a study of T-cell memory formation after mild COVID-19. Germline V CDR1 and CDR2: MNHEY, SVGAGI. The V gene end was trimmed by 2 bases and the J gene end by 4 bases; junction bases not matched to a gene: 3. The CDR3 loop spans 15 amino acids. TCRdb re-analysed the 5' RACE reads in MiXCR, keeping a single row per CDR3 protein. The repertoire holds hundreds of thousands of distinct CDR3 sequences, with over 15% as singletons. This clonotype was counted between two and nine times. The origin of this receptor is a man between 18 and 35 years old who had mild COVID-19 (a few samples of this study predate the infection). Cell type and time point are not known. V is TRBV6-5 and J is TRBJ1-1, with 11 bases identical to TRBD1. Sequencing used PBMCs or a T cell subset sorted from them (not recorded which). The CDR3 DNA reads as TGTGCCAGCAGTTACCGGACAGGGGGCGGCACTGAAGCTTTCTTT. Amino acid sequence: CASSYRTGGGTEAFF.